A single sample gave rise to the 32 T cell receptor beta chains below, sequenced in a study of OX40 agonist ivuxolimab in advanced cancers. Preparation of the library involved the immunoSEQ multiplex PCR assay. Drawn from immuneACCESS, this table holds only the in-frame rearrangements with V and J called that TCRdb kept. Clones are partly lost; checked studies trace under half to an unresolved V gene and leave the rest unexplained. The sample data list 91,000 or so clones, and 70% to 90% of these were observed just once. Less than 2% of the sample goes to the ten largest clones. The sample here was CD4+ or CD8+ T cells sorted from blood, taken in a trial of the OX40 agonist ivuxolimab. The source is an adult with an advanced solid tumor such as melanoma, head and neck, liver or kidney cancer.

This chain links TRBV9 with TRBJ2-7, with TRBD1 identical over 7 bases. Germline V gene data show CDR1 as SGDLS and CDR2 as YYNGEE. The V and J ends lost 4 bases and 0 bases, in that order; junction bases with no gene match: 4. The CDR3 is 14 residues long. The DNA of the CDR3 is TGTGCCAGCAGCAGCGAGGGGGCCTCCTACGAGCAGTACTTC. It codes for CASSSEGASYEQYF.

DNA for the CDR3: TGTGCCAGCAGCTTGTCCCAGCCTAACTCCAACTATGGCTACACCTTC. Residues: CASSLSQPNSNYGYTF. The genes are TRBV5-5 and TRBJ1-2; no firm D call. The V gene's germline CDR1 is SGHKS and CDR2 YYEKEE (reference sequence). V lost 1 base to trimming and J lost 2 bases, with 15 bases between them. CDR3 length equals 16 residues.

In this sample, this clone turned up a few times. The J gene is TRBJ1-2, the V gene TRBV28; 8 nucleotides match TRBD1. The CDR3 extends over 15 amino acids. With V trimmed by 5 bases and J by 6 bases, 11 bases remained unmatched. Germline values: CDR1 MDHEN, CDR2 SYDVKM. CDR3 protein: CASSQLDRARDGYTF. DNA of the CDR3: TGTGCCAGCAGTCAGCTGGACAGGGCCCGTGATGGCTACACCTTC.

V and J are TRBV18 and TRBJ1-1; no firm D call. Germline CDR1 and CDR2: KGHSH and LQKENI. There are 15 residues in the CDR3. V lost 2 bases and J lost 0, with 10 bases in between. The CDR3 DNA is TGTGCCAGCTCACCAGTTAACCGGGTGAACACTGAAGCTTTCTTT. Translating gives CASSPVNRVNTEAFF. Variable domain in full (rest from reference TRBV18 and TRBJ1-1): NAGVMQNPRHLVRRRGQEARLRCSPMKGHSHVYWYRQLPEEGLKFMVYLQKENIIDESGMPKERFSAEFPKEGPSILRIQQVVRGDSAAYFCASSPVNRVNTEAFFGQGTRLTVV.

The V call is TRBV27, the J call TRBJ2-7, with 8 bases aligning to TRBD2. J gave up 2 bases and V 3 bases, and 6 bases lay outside the gene matches. The CDR3 extends over 15 amino acids. The germline gives CDR1 MNHEY, CDR2 SMNVEV (reference sequence). In DNA form, the CDR3 reads TGTGCCAGCAGTTTTTCCACTAGCGGAACCTACGAGCAGTACTTC. This gives the protein CASSFSTSGTYEQYF.

J is TRBJ1-1 and V is TRBV10-3; TRBD1 is a possible D gene (5 bases). The germline CDR1 and CDR2 sequences are ENHRY and SYGVKD. CDR3 length equals 14 residues. The V gene lost 10 bases and the J gene lost 0 bases, with 15 bases spanning the gap. The CDR3 loop reads CATQFDSLNTEAFF. In DNA form, the CDR3 reads TGTGCCACCCAGTTCGACAGTCTGAACACTGAAGCTTTCTTT.

This clone occurred once. The chain joins TRBV10-2 to TRBJ1-2; D is possibly TRBD1 (5 bases). The CDR3 is made up of 14 amino acids. The germline V gene encodes CDR1 WSHSY and CDR2 SAAADI. V gave up 0 bases and J gave up 1 base, with 6 bases separating them. This CDR3 is CASSESTVNYGYTF. CDR3 DNA: TGCGCCAGCAGTGAGTCGACAGTTAACTATGGCTACACCTTC.

With regard to this clone: The same CDR3 also results from other DNA sequences found in this sample. CDR3 sequence: CASSSGTANTEAFF. CDR3 DNA sequence: TGCGCCAGCAGCTCCGGGACAGCAAACACTGAAGCTTTCTTT. The chain combines TRBV5-1 with TRBJ1-1; 7 positions agree with TRBD1. The CDR3 covers 14 residues. The germline V gene has CDR1 SGHRS and CDR2 YFSETQ. V lost 3 bases and J lost 2; bases outside the gene matches: 4.

In DNA form, the CDR3 reads TGTGCCAGCTCACCTGTTGGGAAAGACTACGAGCAGTACTTC. Translating it yields CASSPVGKDYEQYF. The chain combines TRBV18 with TRBJ2-7; D is unclear. In germline, CDR1 is KGHSH, CDR2 LQKENI. The CDR3 runs 14 residues. Trimming stripped 3 bases from V and 3 bases from J, with 12 bases between.

The CDR3 region has the DNA TGTGCCAGCAGCTTAGTACTAGCGGGAGGGCCGGTGCGCGAGCAGTACTTC. The encoded protein is CASSLVLAGGPVREQYF. The chain has TRBV7-6 and TRBJ2-7; 13 positions match TRBD2. This CDR3 has 17 residues. Germline V gene sequence: CDR1 SGHVS, CDR2 FNYEAQ. Trimming removed 1 base from V and 6 bases from J; junction bases left unmatched: 9. Using reference TRBV7-6 and TRBJ2-7 for the parts outside the CDR3, the full variable domain is GAGVSQSPRYKVTKRGQDVALRCDPISGHVSLYWYRQALGQGPEFLTYFNYEAQQDKSGLPNDRFSAERPEGSISTLTIQRTEQRDSAMYRCASSLVLAGGPVREQYFGPGTRLTVT.

The V and J genes are TRBV10-2 and TRBJ1-5; D is uncertain. The V and J ends lost 6 bases and 3 bases respectively, with 12 bases between them. This CDR3 region has 14 residues. The V gene's germline CDR1 is WSHSY and CDR2 SAAADI. The CDR3 DNA sequence: TGCGCCAGCAGGGAGGGCGGCTTCAATCAGCCCCAGCATTTT. Protein: CASREGGFNQPQHF.

This chain links TRBV10-2 with TRBJ1-6; 9 positions agree with TRBD1. This CDR3 contains 14 residues. Germline V gene sequence: CDR1 WSHSY, CDR2 SAAADI. J gave up 6 bases and V 6 bases, and 3 bases lay outside the gene matches. DNA of the CDR3: TGCGCCAGCAGGGACAGGGGATCTAATTCACCCCTCCACTTT. Protein: CASRDRGSNSPLHF.

V and J are TRBV29-1 and TRBJ1-3; no reliable D call. Germline lookup yields CDR1 SQVTM and CDR2 ANQGSEA. This CDR3 comprises 14 residues. V was cut by 5 bases and J by 1 base, with 12 bases left in between. As DNA, the CDR3 is TGCAGCGTTAATCCTTCGGGGTCTGGAAACACCATATATTTT. Its protein is CSVNPSGSGNTIYF.

The rearrangement links TRBV28 to TRBJ2-5, with 14 bases identical to TRBD2. Unmatched junction bases numbered 10, after V lost 5 bases and J lost 2 bases. Germline CDR1 is MDHEN and CDR2 is SYDVKM. There are 18 residues in the CDR3. CDR3 coding DNA: TGTGCCAGCAGTCCCGGGCGACTAGCGGGAGGGTTTCAAGAGACCCAGTACTTC. The encoded protein is CASSPGRLAGGFQETQYF.

The count of this clone is one. This chain uses TRBV27 with TRBJ2-3; D gene unclear. From germline, CDR1 is MNHEY and CDR2 SMNVEV (reference sequence). Trimming removed 8 bases from V and 0 bases from J, with 9 bases in between. The CDR3 sequence is 13 residues long. CDR3 sequence reads: CASFSISTDTQYF. CDR3 bases: TGTGCCAGCTTTAGCATTAGCACAGATACGCAGTATTTT.

The CDR3 DNA is TGCGCCAGCAGCTTGGAAGGGGCGGGCTACAATGAGCAGTTCTTC. Its translation is CASSLEGAGYNEQFF. The rearrangement joins TRBV5-1 to TRBJ2-1; either TRBD1 or TRBD2 may supply D (5 bases each). This CDR3 has 15 amino acids. With 0 bases removed from V and 3 bases from J, the gap between germline ends came to 10 bases. Germline lookup yields CDR1 SGHRS and CDR2 YFSETQ.

The rearrangement joins TRBV20-1 to TRBJ1-1, with D uncertain. The CDR3 is made up of 11 amino acids. The ends were cut back, 0 bases at V and 4 bases at J, with 3 bases in the middle. Per germline, CDR1 DFQATT and CDR2 SNEGSKA (reference sequence). CDR3 bases: TGCAGTGCTAGAGATCCCACTGAAGCTTTCTTT. Translating gives CSARDPTEAFF.

V is TRBV7-9 and J is TRBJ2-7, with D maybe TRBD2 (6 bases). CDR1 and CDR2 (germline): SEHNR, FQNEAQ (reference sequence). The CDR3 has 14 residues. With 0 bases removed from V and 2 bases from J, the gap between germline ends came to 8 bases. The CDR3 nucleotides read TGTGCCAGCAGCTTAGCGGGAGGCCCCTACGAGCAGTACTTC. This encodes CASSLAGGPYEQYF.

The rearrangement uses TRBV4-2 and TRBJ2-1; TRBD2 matches at 9 bases. The CDR3 runs 16 residues. Trimming removed 5 bases from V and 5 bases from J; junction bases left unmatched: 10. CDR1 LGHNA and CDR2 YNFKEQ come from the germline V gene. The CDR3 region is CASSLAGVSINNEQFF. The CDR3 region has the DNA TGTGCCAGCAGCTTAGCGGGAGTATCGATAAACAATGAGCAGTTCTTC.

This clone has just one count. CDR3 region: CASSPTVFNEQFF. The CDR3 DNA follows: TGTGCCAGCAGTCCCACTGTGTTCAATGAGCAGTTCTTC. The chain combines TRBV5-4 with TRBJ2-1; D is unresolved. The CDR3 consists of 13 residues. The germline V and J ends were trimmed by 5 bases and 6 bases, with 12 bases remaining between them. Germline V CDR1 and CDR2: SGHNT, YYREEE (reference sequence).

The chain is built from TRBV7-2 and TRBJ2-2; 8 bases match TRBD2. With V trimmed by 6 bases and J by 6 bases, 6 bases remained unmatched. CDR1 is SGHTA and CDR2 is FQGNSA in the germline V gene. The CDR3 spans 14 residues. CDR3 bases: TGTGCCAGCAGGAGCGGGAGTCAGCCCGGGGAGCTGTTTTTT. Encoded protein: CASRSGSQPGELFF.

This clone was picked up a small number of times. V gene TRBV7-9 combines with J gene TRBJ1-5; no definite D call. The length of the CDR3 is 13 residues. Germline V gene data show CDR1 as SEHNR and CDR2 as FQNEAQ (reference sequence). Trimming shortened V by 6 bases and J by 3 bases, and 9 bases separated the two germline ends. CDR3 bases: TGTGCCAGCAGTCGTGGATACAATCAGCCCCAGCATTTT. Translating it yields CASSRGYNQPQHF.

The V and J genes are TRBV28 and TRBJ2-3; the D gene is possibly TRBD2 (6 bases). The CDR3 is made up of 11 amino acids. V was pared by 7 bases and J by 14 bases, with 16 bases between. Germline CDR1 reads MDHEN; CDR2 reads SYDVKM. The CDR3, as DNA: TGTGCCAGCATTGTGGGACGGGACTCGTATTTT. Encoded protein: CASIVGRDSYF.

The V gene is TRBV6-1, the J gene TRBJ1-1, with D unresolved. Per the germline V gene, CDR1 is MNHNS and CDR2 is SASEGT. Trimming removed 4 bases at V and 1 base at J, with 7 bases between. This CDR3 has 13 residues. CDR3 in DNA: TGTGCCAGCAGTGCGGCGACGAACACTGAAGCTTTCTTT. It is translated as CASSAATNTEAFF.

The chain recombines TRBV28 with TRBJ2-3, with a weak D call TRBD1 (6 bases). Trimming shortened V by 10 bases and J by 2 bases, and 10 bases separated the two germline ends. The length of the CDR3 is 12 residues. Per germline, CDR1 MDHEN and CDR2 SYDVKM. This CDR3 reads CATQGFTDTQYF. CDR3 nucleotides: TGTGCCACCCAGGGGTTCACAGATACGCAGTATTTT.

In DNA form, the CDR3 reads TGTGCCAGCAGCCAAGACAGGGGGAGAAACACTGAAGCTTTCTTT. This translates into CASSQDRGRNTEAFF. The genes are TRBV4-2 and TRBJ1-1, with 7 bases that match TRBD1. The V and J ends lost 0 bases and 2 bases, in that order; junction bases with no gene match: 3. This CDR3 region has 15 residues. Germline V gene lookup returns CDR1 LGHNA and CDR2 YNFKEQ.

V gene TRBV5-1 combines with J gene TRBJ2-6; no firm D call. CDR1 is SGHRS, CDR2 YFSETQ, per germline. This CDR3 has 15 residues. The V end lost 4 bases, the J end lost 0 bases, and 8 bases lay between the germline ends. CDR3 region: CASSPNLSGANVLTF. CDR3 DNA sequence: TGCGCCAGCAGCCCCAACCTCTCTGGGGCCAACGTCCTGACTTTC.

This clone was counted a few times. V gene TRBV11-2 combines with J gene TRBJ1-1; D gene uncertain. The V end lost 1 base, the J end lost 5 bases, and 11 bases lay between the germline ends. The CDR3 spans 14 residues. Germline V gene lookup returns CDR1 SGHAT and CDR2 FQNNGV. Here the CDR3 reads CASSLGGSTTEAFF. The CDR3 nucleotides are TGTGCCAGCAGCTTAGGGGGTTCCACGACTGAAGCTTTCTTT. Full variable domain (remainder filled in from reference TRBV11-2 and TRBJ1-1): EAGVAQSPRYKIIEKRQSVAFWCNPISGHATLYWYQQILGQGPKLLIQFQNNGVVDDSQLPKDRFSAERLKGVDSTLKIQPAKLEDSAVYLCASSLGGSTTEAFFGQGTRLTVV.

The CDR3: CASSLRQGGTEAFF. The CDR3 DNA follows: TGCGCCAGCAGCTTGAGACAGGGGGGCACTGAAGCTTTCTTT. The V gene is TRBV5-1, the J gene TRBJ1-1; 9 bases line up with TRBD1. The CDR3 totals 14 residues. Looked up from germline, CDR1 is SGHRS and CDR2 is YFSETQ. After removal of 1 base from V and 4 bases from J, the junction contained 2 bases not matched to a gene.

The V and J genes are TRBV5-4 and TRBJ2-5; 13 bases are a match to TRBD2. The CDR3 runs to 14 residues. The germline V gene has CDR1 SGHNT and CDR2 YYREEE (reference sequence). The trim removed 3 bases at V and 11 bases at J, leaving 7 bases unmatched. CDR3 DNA: TGTGCCAGCAGCTCGTGGACTAGCGGGAGCACTCAGTACTTC. This sequence encodes CASSSWTSGSTQYF.

V gene TRBV9 combines with J gene TRBJ2-5; D gene ambiguous. Trimming removed 2 bases from V and 0 bases from J, with 5 bases in between. The CDR3 is made up of 13 amino acids. The V gene's germline CDR1 is SGDLS and CDR2 YYNGEE. In DNA form, the CDR3 reads TGTGCCAGCAGCGTTGATCACCAAGAGACCCAGTACTTC. Protein sequence: CASSVDHQETQYF.

CDR3 region: CASSPLGQGPGGYTF. The CDR3 DNA reads TGCGCCAGCAGCCCTCTGGGACAGGGGCCGGGAGGCTACACCTTC. The chain employs TRBV5-1 and TRBJ1-2, with 10 bases fitting TRBD1. This CDR3 contains 15 residues. Germline loops: CDR1 SGHRS, CDR2 YFSETQ. V was clipped by 4 bases and J by 8 bases; unmatched bases: 11.